The rows below give T cell receptor beta chains drawn from one sample of a study of CD8 T cells in ankylosing spondylitis. MiXCR was run by TCRdb on the 5' RACE reads, yielding one entry per CDR3 protein. Of 250,000 to 400,000 distinct CDR3 sequences in the sample, about 9.9% were seen once. The sample comprised blood, either unsorted or a sorted T cell fraction (not recorded which). The source of these receptors is a female donor with ankylosing spondylitis or in good health (not recorded which). Each CDR3 is given without its conserved first and last residue.

CDR3aa: ASSSGTGSYEQF; v_gene: TRBV5-1
CDR3aa: ASSPAGYNEQF; v_gene: TRBV4-2
CDR3aa: SASGLAGNPNEQY; v_gene: TRBV20-1
CDR3aa: ASSLNQQY; v_gene: TRBV28
CDR3aa: AISDRGSLTGELF; v_gene: TRBV10-3
CDR3aa: ASSLVRAGYT; v_gene: TRBV7-9
CDR3aa: ASSLTGDKIGEQF; v_gene: TRBV5-5
CDR3aa: ASSSGPQGVGFTGELF; v_gene: TRBV12-3/TRBV12-4
CDR3aa: SAQTTTSGNTIY; v_gene: TRBV20-1
CDR3aa: ASSPGWGNNEQF; v_gene: TRBV19
CDR3aa: ASSRRFGEAF; v_gene: TRBV7-2
CDR3aa: SARVAGRVETQY; v_gene: TRBV20-1
CDR3aa: ASSTTTGSTDTQY; v_gene: TRBV5-1
CDR3aa: SARRMLGYGRDSYT; v_gene: TRBV20-1
CDR3aa: ASSQTTEQPQH; v_gene: TRBV7-2
CDR3aa: ASSVAASGDQETQY; v_gene: TRBV9
CDR3aa: ASSLTGASTDTQY; v_gene: TRBV5-1
CDR3aa: ASKREPAGELF; v_gene: TRBV12-3/TRBV12-4
CDR3aa: ASSQQGGSEKLF; v_gene: TRBV7-2
CDR3aa: ASSRTGIYNQPQH; v_gene: TRBV12-3/TRBV12-4
CDR3aa: ASSTPTSGRAMGSYNEQF; v_gene: TRBV7-9
CDR3aa: ASSVVSRGNTEAF; v_gene: TRBV9
CDR3aa: SVDLGRWGRSTDTQY; v_gene: TRBV29-1
CDR3aa: AISGSLTGSAYNEQF; v_gene: TRBV10-3
CDR3aa: ASSQLWGAANTIY; v_gene: TRBV3-1
CDR3aa: ASGPRGTLSNQPQH; v_gene: TRBV27
CDR3aa: ASSEAPGQGYEQY; v_gene: TRBV6-1
CDR3aa: ASSLELGAGILNKADTQY; v_gene: TRBV4-3
CDR3aa: ASSFSQANTEAF; v_gene: TRBV7-2
CDR3aa: SVGRTGTGDEKLF; v_gene: TRBV29-1
CDR3aa: ASSVDLESYGYT; v_gene: TRBV19
CDR3aa: ASSSSSGYNQPQH; v_gene: TRBV28
CDR3aa: ASRDKDTGELF; v_gene: TRBV5-1
CDR3aa: SAITDFGLAGGNEQF; v_gene: TRBV20-1
CDR3aa: SPGPAYGDTEAF; v_gene: TRBV20-1
CDR3aa: ASTGEGSRGDTQY; v_gene: TRBV5-6
CDR3aa: ASSQSLYPGLSYEQY; v_gene: TRBV25-1
CDR3aa: SVDPRGETQY; v_gene: TRBV29-1
CDR3aa: ASSAYQAGGRAREQY; v_gene: TRBV5-1
CDR3aa: ASSQTSLGYGYT; v_gene: TRBV12-3/TRBV12-4
CDR3aa: ASSLESGTGHNQPQH; v_gene: TRBV12-3/TRBV12-4
CDR3aa: ASSLSTHLQGIGNTIY; v_gene: TRBV28
CDR3aa: ASSMDRGSYNEQF; v_gene: TRBV19
CDR3aa: ASSRSDVAYPGNEQF; v_gene: TRBV5-1
CDR3aa: ASSTWDRGSPLH; v_gene: TRBV7-6
CDR3aa: ASSPGGAQYNEQF; v_gene: TRBV5-5
CDR3aa: ASSSGLAGGDSTDTQY; v_gene: TRBV5-1
CDR3aa: ASSQVDRPWEKLF; v_gene: TRBV3-1
CDR3aa: SARVSPSGNTIY; v_gene: TRBV20-1
CDR3aa: ASSYTGSGGETQY; v_gene: TRBV7-2
CDR3aa: ASSEGNEQY; v_gene: TRBV6-1
CDR3aa: ASSWVGGGSSYNSPLH; v_gene: TRBV5-1
CDR3aa: ASRGHRYEQY; v_gene: TRBV27
CDR3aa: ATSDLSGSSYNEQF; v_gene: TRBV24-1
CDR3aa: ASSLIRVPVAGQPQH; v_gene: TRBV7-8
CDR3aa: ASSLEPGLYPRF; v_gene: TRBV11-2
CDR3aa: ASSLEARRENIQY; v_gene: TRBV11-2
CDR3aa: SGLDQETQY; v_gene: TRBV20-1